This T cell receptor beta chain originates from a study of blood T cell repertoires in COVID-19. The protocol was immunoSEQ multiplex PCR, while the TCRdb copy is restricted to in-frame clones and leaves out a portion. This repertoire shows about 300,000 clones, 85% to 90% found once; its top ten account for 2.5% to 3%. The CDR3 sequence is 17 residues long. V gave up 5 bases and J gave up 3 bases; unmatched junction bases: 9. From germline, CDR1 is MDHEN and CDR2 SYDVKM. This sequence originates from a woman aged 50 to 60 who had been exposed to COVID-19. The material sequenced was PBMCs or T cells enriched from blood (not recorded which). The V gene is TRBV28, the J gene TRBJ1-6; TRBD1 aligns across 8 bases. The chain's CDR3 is CASSPHGGQVYNSPLHF. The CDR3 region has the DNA TGTGCCAGCAGTCCCCACGGGGGACAGGTCTATAATTCACCCCTCCACTTT.